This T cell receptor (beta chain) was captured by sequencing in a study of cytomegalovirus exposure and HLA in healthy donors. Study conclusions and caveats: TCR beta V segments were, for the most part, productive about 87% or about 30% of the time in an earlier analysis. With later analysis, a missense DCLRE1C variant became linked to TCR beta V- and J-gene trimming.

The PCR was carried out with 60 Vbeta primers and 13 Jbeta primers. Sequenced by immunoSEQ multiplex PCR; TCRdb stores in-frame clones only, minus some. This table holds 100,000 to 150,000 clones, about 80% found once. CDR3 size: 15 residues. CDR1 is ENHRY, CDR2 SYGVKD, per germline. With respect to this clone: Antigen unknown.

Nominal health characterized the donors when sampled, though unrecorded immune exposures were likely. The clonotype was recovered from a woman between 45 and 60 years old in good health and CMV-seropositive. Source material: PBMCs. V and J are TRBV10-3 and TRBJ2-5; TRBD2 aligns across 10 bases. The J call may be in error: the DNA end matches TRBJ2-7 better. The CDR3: CAIRSGLAVSYEQYF. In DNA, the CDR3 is TGTGCCATCAGGTCCGGACTAGCGGTCTCCTACGAGCAGTACTTC.